Each of the 31 T cell receptor beta chains below was sequenced from the same sample in a study of cytomegalovirus exposure and HLA in healthy donors (dated by TCRdb to 2015 to 2018). The library came from the immunoSEQ multiplex PCR assay. For the multiplex PCR, a mixture combining 60 forward primers for TCR Vbeta segments and 13 reverse primers for TCR Jbeta segments was used. The table was pulled from immuneACCESS by TCRdb, which kept in-frame rearrangements only. Such tables lose some clones; where checked, under half of the loss comes from unresolved V genes, and the rest has no known cause. This sample holds 77,000 or so clones; around 80% were observed only once. Around 18% of the sample belongs to the ten largest clones. The source material was PBMCs. Receptors originate from a man aged 65 to 85 in good health and CMV-seropositive.

CDR3 protein: CASSESTAQETQYF. The DNA of the CDR3 is TGCGCCAGCAGTGAGTCCACAGCTCAAGAGACCCAGTACTTC. The chain couples TRBV10-1 to TRBJ2-5; D is undetermined. The CDR3 runs 14 residues. Germline CDR1 reads WNHNN; CDR2 reads SYGVQD (reference sequence). The V and J ends lost 0 bases and 2 bases respectively, with 7 bases between them.

The V call is TRBV7-2, the J call TRBJ2-3, with 9 bases aligning to TRBD2. CDR1 and CDR2 (germline): SGHTA, FQGNSA. Unmatched junction bases numbered 7, after V lost 1 base and J lost 5 bases. The CDR3 consists of 16 residues. The CDR3 reads CASSLGAGGHGDTQYF. The DNA for the CDR3 is TGTGCCAGCAGCTTAGGGGCGGGGGGGCATGGAGATACGCAGTATTTT.

This chain joins TRBV29-1 and TRBJ2-5, with D possibly matching TRBD1 (5 bases). The V gene's germline CDR1 is SQVTM and CDR2 ANQGSEA. The CDR3 totals 11 residues. In DNA, the CDR3 is TGCACTGGCCGGCAGGGAGAGACCCAGTACTTC. Its protein product is CTGRQGETQYF.

The V call is TRBV7-2, the J call TRBJ2-5; 9 bases line up with TRBD2. Germline V CDR1 and CDR2: SGHTA, FQGNSA. V was clipped by 1 base and J by 5 bases; unmatched bases: 5. CDR3 length: 15 residues. CDR3 protein: CASSLVAGGWETQYF. CDR3 DNA: TGTGCCAGCAGCTTAGTTGCGGGAGGGTGGGAGACCCAGTACTTC.

This sequence joins TRBV7-9 and TRBJ2-5; 8 positions match TRBD1. The CDR3 is 14 amino acids. V trimming: 1 base; J trimming: 5 bases; junction bases outside the gene matches: 3. Germline V lookup: CDR1 SEHNR, CDR2 FQNEAQ (reference sequence). In nucleotides, the CDR3 is TGTGCCAGCAGCTTAGGACAGGGGAAGGAGACCCAGTACTTC. Its translation: CASSLGQGKETQYF.

A word on this clone: Different DNA sequences within this sample yield the same CDR3. V usage is TRBV7-9 and J usage is TRBJ2-5; TRBD1 agrees at 8 bases. CDR1 SEHNR and CDR2 FQNEAQ come from the germline V gene (reference sequence). J gave up 2 bases and V 1 base, and 3 bases lay outside the gene matches. The CDR3 length is 15 residues. The CDR3 DNA sequence: TGTGCCAGCAGCTTAGGAGGACAGGGACAAGAGACCCAGTACTTC. Translated, it gives CASSLGGQGQETQYF.

The chain joins TRBV5-6 to TRBJ2-7; the D is unclear. This CDR3 is 13 amino acids long. V dropped 0 bases and J dropped 13 bases, with 17 bases sitting between them. Looked up from germline, CDR1 is SGHDT and CDR2 is YYEEEE. This CDR3 is CASSLEDRRQSYF. As DNA, the CDR3 is TGTGCCAGCAGCTTGGAAGACCGCCGACAATCTTACTTC.

V and J are TRBV10-3 and TRBJ2-5; tentative D call: TRBD1 (5 bases). Germline loops: CDR1 ENHRY, CDR2 SYGVKD. V dropped 4 bases and J dropped 0 bases, with 9 bases sitting between them. The CDR3 is made up of 14 amino acids. The CDR3 sequence: CAISGQGYQETQYF. The CDR3 coding sequence is TGTGCCATCAGTGGTCAGGGATACCAAGAGACCCAGTACTTC.

V gene TRBV2 combines with J gene TRBJ2-7, with 10 bases lining up with TRBD1. Germline V gene lookup returns CDR1 SNHLY and CDR2 FYNNEI. The CDR3 is 14 amino acids. Trimming at V came to 6 bases and at J to 5 bases, leaving 7 bases not matched to a gene. CDR3 sequence reads: CASRAGTGVNEQYF. CDR3 nucleotide sequence: TGTGCCAGCAGGGCCGGGACAGGGGTAAACGAGCAGTACTTC.

The J gene is TRBJ1-4, the V gene TRBV7-9; D possibly corresponds to TRBD1 (5 bases). The CDR3 is 14 amino acids. V lost 1 base and J 10 bases, leaving 13 bases between the germline ends. In germline, CDR1 is SEHNR, CDR2 FQNEAQ (reference sequence). The CDR3 reads CASSLEVTGSKLFF. CDR3 sequence (DNA): TGTGCCAGCAGCTTAGAGGTCACAGGTTCAAAACTGTTTTTT.

This clone was picked up one time. The chain couples TRBV11-2 to TRBJ2-1; 7 bases are shared with TRBD2. The CDR3 is 15 residues long. CDR1 and CDR2 from the germline V gene are SGHAT and FQNNGV. Losses at the gene ends were 5 bases for V and 2 bases for J; bases not matched to a gene: 6. The CDR3, as DNA: TGTGCCAGCAGCCGAGGCGGGAGTGCCTACAATGAGCAGTTCTTC. Protein product: CASSRGGSAYNEQFF.

The genes are TRBV30 and TRBJ2-3; the match to TRBD2 covers 11 bases. The CDR3 runs 18 residues. V shed 0 bases, J shed 3 bases, and the junction held 11 bases outside the gene matches. Germline V gene sequence: CDR1 GTSNPN, CDR2 SVGIG (reference sequence). The CDR3 DNA reads TGTGCCTGGAGTGTATCGATTTTAGCGGGAGGGCCAACAGATACGCAGTATTTT. This sequence encodes CAWSVSILAGGPTDTQYF.

This chain connects TRBV6-5 to TRBJ2-1; the D gene is possibly TRBD2 (5 bases). V lost 0 bases and J 2 bases, leaving 8 bases between the germline ends. Germline values: CDR1 MNHEY, CDR2 SVGAGI. The CDR3 spans 15 residues. The CDR3 protein is CASSYSSSAYNEQFF. The CDR3 DNA follows: TGTGCCAGCAGTTACTCGAGTAGCGCCTACAATGAGCAGTTCTTC.

The chain carries TRBV10-3 and TRBJ1-2; 9 nucleotides agree with TRBD1. Germline CDR1 is ENHRY and CDR2 is SYGVKD. V lost 3 bases, J lost 2 bases, and 4 bases stayed unmatched. The CDR3 spans 15 residues. CDR3 in DNA: TGTGCCATCAGTGAACAGGGGGCGGCCAACTATGGCTACACCTTC. This sequence encodes CAISEQGAANYGYTF.

J is TRBJ2-1 and V is TRBV18, with D unclear. CDR1 KGHSH and CDR2 LQKENI come from the germline V gene. This CDR3 is built from 13 residues. The ends were cut back, 3 bases at V and 0 bases at J, with 3 bases in the middle. This chain's CDR3 is CASSPSSYNEQFF. CDR3 coding DNA: TGTGCCAGCTCACCGAGCTCCTACAATGAGCAGTTCTTC. Full variable domain (outside the CDR3, taken from reference TRBV18 and TRBJ2-1): NAGVMQNPRHLVRRRGQEARLRCSPMKGHSHVYWYRQLPEEGLKFMVYLQKENIIDESGMPKERFSAEFPKEGPSILRIQQVVRGDSAAYFCASSPSSYNEQFFGPGTRLTVL.

CDR3 sequence reads: CASSLDTGQETQYF. CDR3 sequence (DNA): TGTGCCAGCAGCTTAGATACAGGGCAAGAGACCCAGTACTTC. The chain joins TRBV7-2 to TRBJ2-5, with D maybe TRBD1 (6 bases). There are 14 residues in the CDR3. Trimming cost V 1 base and J 2 bases, with 8 bases left between them. In germline, CDR1 is SGHTA, CDR2 FQGNSA.

This clone was detected once. The chain combines TRBV5-4 with TRBJ2-7; no clear D. The CDR3 runs to 15 residues. The V and J ends lost 4 bases and 7 bases respectively, with 21 bases between them. Germline V gene data show CDR1 as SGHNT and CDR2 as YYREEE (reference sequence). This CDR3 is CASSAQAQITREQYF. Here the CDR3 DNA reads TGTGCCAGCAGCGCTCAGGCCCAGATCACAAGAGAGCAGTACTTC.

The chain links TRBV10-3 to TRBJ1-5, with TRBD1 as a possible D gene (5 bases). Germline V gene lookup returns CDR1 ENHRY and CDR2 SYGVKD. The CDR3 is 16 residues long. V lost 0 bases, J lost 0 bases, and 9 bases lay in between. The chain's CDR3 is CAISESGGNSNQPQHF. The CDR3 bases are TGTGCCATCAGTGAGTCTGGGGGGAATAGCAATCAGCCCCAGCATTTT.

The J gene is TRBJ2-3, the V gene TRBV29-1; 8 bases align to TRBD2. Germline CDR1 reads SQVTM; CDR2 reads ANQGSEA. V lost 2 bases, J lost 4 bases, and 5 bases stayed unmatched. The CDR3 consists of 14 residues. CDR3 residues: CSVETGGDPDTQYF. The CDR3 nucleotides are TGCAGCGTTGAAACGGGGGGGGACCCAGATACGCAGTATTTT.

The V gene is TRBV5-1, the J gene TRBJ2-5; possible D gene TRBD2, 5 bases. There are 14 residues in the CDR3. Germline V gene data show CDR1 as SGHRS and CDR2 as YFSETQ. V lost 0 bases, J lost 2 bases, and 8 bases lay in between. The CDR3 spells CASSLGRTQETQYF. The DNA for the CDR3 is TGCGCCAGCAGCTTGGGGCGGACTCAAGAGACCCAGTACTTC.

A single count supports this clone. The chain links TRBV19 to TRBJ2-2; a possible D gene is TRBD1 (6 bases). V shed 4 bases and J shed 7 bases, with 10 bases lying between them. Germline values: CDR1 LNHDA, CDR2 SQIVND (reference sequence). The CDR3 length is 13 residues. DNA for the CDR3: TGTGCCAGTAGTAGTCAGGGGATCGGGGAGCTGTTTTTT. Its protein is CASSSQGIGELFF.

This chain links TRBV6-1 with TRBJ1-3; weak D call: TRBD1 (5 bases). The CDR3 sequence is 15 residues long. Germline CDR1 reads MNHNS; CDR2 reads SASEGT. V was trimmed by 9 bases and J by 4 bases, leaving 19 bases between them. CDR3 residues: CASKPRGGSGNTIYF. The CDR3 region has the DNA TGTGCCAGTAAGCCAAGGGGCGGATCGGGAAACACCATATATTTT.

The chain combines TRBV13 with TRBJ2-3; D perhaps matches TRBD2 (5 bases). V gave up 5 bases and J gave up 0 bases, with 15 bases separating them. The germline V gene has CDR1 PRHDT and CDR2 FYEKMQ (reference sequence). The CDR3 extends over 16 amino acids. The DNA of the CDR3 is TGTGCCAGCAGCCCTTCGGGGTACCGAAGCACAGATACGCAGTATTTT. The encoded protein is CASSPSGYRSTDTQYF.

In regard to this clone: An end of the junction does not agree with germline; a read error may underlie this. The sample holds other DNA sequences that translate to the same CDR3. This sequence joins TRBV6-1 and TRBJ1-6, with TRBD1 as a possible D gene (5 bases). The CDR3 sequence is 14 residues long. Germline CDR1 reads MNHNS; CDR2 reads SASEGT. CDR3 sequence: CASSEPGINSPLHF. The CDR3 region has the DNA TGTGCCAGCAGTGAACCAGGGATCAATTCCCCCCTCCACTTT.

The rearrangement links TRBV2 to TRBJ2-5, with 7 nucleotides matching TRBD1. Germline CDR1 is SNHLY and CDR2 is FYNNEI. The CDR3 loop spans 14 amino acids. V dropped 5 bases and J dropped 2; count of bases not matched to a gene: 5. CDR3 loop: CASSYDRAQETQYF. In DNA form, the CDR3 reads TGTGCCAGCAGTTATGACAGGGCTCAAGAGACCCAGTACTTC.

This chain uses TRBV5-1 with TRBJ1-4; possible D gene TRBD1, 6 bases. The V gene's germline CDR1 is SGHRS and CDR2 YFSETQ. CDR3 size: 15 residues. V lost 0 bases and J lost 0, with 6 bases in between. CDR3 in amino acids: CASSLEGATNEKLFF. The DNA of the CDR3 is TGCGCCAGCAGCTTGGAGGGGGCAACTAATGAAAAACTGTTTTTT. The entire variable domain, with the rest obtained from reference TRBV5-1 and TRBJ1-4, is as follows: KAGVTQTPRYLIKTRGQQVTLSCSPISGHRSVSWYQQTPGQGLQFLFEYFSETQRNKGNFPGRFSGRQFSNSRSEMNVSTLELGDSALYLCASSLEGATNEKLFFGSGTQLSVL.

The V call is TRBV4-3, the J call TRBJ2-1; D remains unclear. This CDR3 is 13 amino acids long. Germline CDR1 is LGHNA and CDR2 is YSLEER. The V gene lost 0 bases and the J gene lost 5 bases, with 5 bases spanning the gap. The CDR3, as DNA: TGCGCCAGCAGCCAAGAGAGAAACAATGAGCAGTTCTTC. Translation gives CASSQERNNEQFF.

The chain has TRBV7-3 and TRBJ2-3; D is possibly TRBD1 (6 bases). Trimming stripped 6 bases from V and 3 bases from J, with 10 bases between. This CDR3 has 13 residues. Per germline, CDR1 SGHTA and CDR2 FQGTGA. CDR3 in amino acids: CASRADRTDTQYF. DNA for the CDR3: TGTGCCAGCAGGGCCGACAGGACAGATACGCAGTATTTT.

The chain recombines TRBV21-1 with TRBJ2-3; the table's D call, TRBD1, was not checked against the DNA. TRBV21-1 is classified as a pseudogene. CDR3 size: 16 residues. The CDR3 sequence is CASSSHRGRGTDTQYF. The CDR3 region has the DNA TGTGCCAGCAGCAGCCACAGGGGCCGAGGAACAGATACGCAGTATTTT.

A word on this clone: The same CDR3 can be traced to other DNA sequences in this sample. V and J are TRBV10-1 and TRBJ1-1, with 10 bases matching TRBD1. Germline CDR1 and CDR2: WNHNN and SYGVQD (reference sequence). V trimming: 2 bases; J trimming: 3 bases; junction bases outside the gene matches: 3. The CDR3 has 15 residues. This CDR3 reads CASSESGTGDTEAFF. The CDR3 nucleotides are TGCGCCAGCAGTGAGAGCGGGACAGGGGACACTGAAGCTTTCTTT.

The chain is built from TRBV30 and TRBJ2-5; a possible D gene is TRBD2 (5 bases). CDR1 and CDR2 from the germline V gene are GTSNPN and SVGIG (reference sequence). This CDR3 comprises 13 residues. V lost 1 base to trimming and J lost 7 bases, with 13 bases between them. The CDR3 loop is CAWSEAARGTQYF. Here the CDR3 DNA reads TGTGCCTGGAGTGAGGCCGCCCGGGGGACCCAGTACTTC. Using reference TRBV30 and TRBJ2-5 for the parts outside the CDR3, the full variable domain is SQTIHQWPATLVQPVGSPLSLECTVEGTSNPNLYWYRQAAGRGLQLLFYSVGIGQISSEVPQNLSASRPQDRQFILSSKKLLLSDSGFYLCAWSEAARGTQYFGPGTRLLVL.